The rows below give T cell receptor beta chains drawn from one sample of a study of response to subunit inactivated influenza vaccine. TCRdb called the RT-PCR reads again in MiXCR, with one record for every CDR3 protein. The sample gives a few hundred thousand distinct CDR3 sequences, roughly 9.7% of which show up once; roughly 12% is in the top ten. The sample consisted of PBMCs from blood, taken around seven weeks after vaccination. These receptors all stem from a man aged 50-60 years who received an inactivated influenza vaccine. Each CDR3 is given with its conserved first and last residue. D genes are given only for firm matches. Clone sizes are given selectively: once, few, many, or a class where the clone is expanded.

d_gene | j_gene | v_gene | abundance | CDR3aa | CDR3nt
TRBD2 | TRBJ2-1 | TRBV10-3 | few | CAISPTAGGGDEQFF | TGTGCCATCAGTCCTACCGCGGGAGGGGGTGATGAGCAGTTCTTC
- | TRBJ2-1 | TRBV5-1 | - | CASSPIPRQASNNEQFF | TGCGCCAGCAGCCCGATACCCCGACAGGCCTCAAACAATGAGCAGTTCTTC
TRBD1 | TRBJ2-5 | TRBV7-2 | few | CASSKDRGLIETQYF | TGTGCCAGCAGCAAGGACAGGGGATTAATAGAGACCCAGTACTTC
- | TRBJ2-3 | TRBV7-2 | - | CASSFRTNTDTQYF | TGTGCCAGCAGCTTCCGAACCAACACAGATACGCAGTATTTT
TRBD1 | TRBJ2-5 | TRBV20-1 | - | CSARATPWDSLKTQYF | TGCAGTGCTAGAGCTACCCCCTGGGACAGCTTAAAGACCCAGTACTTC
TRBD2 | TRBJ2-2 | TRBV27 | many | CASSLSTSPGELFF | TGTGCCAGCAGTTTATCGACTAGCCCCGGGGAGCTGTTTTTT
- | TRBJ2-1 | TRBV5-1 | few | CASSLARGANYNEQFF | TGCGCCAGCAGCTTGGCTCGGGGGGCGAACTACAATGAGCAGTTCTTC
- | TRBJ1-4 | TRBV7-6 | - | CASSLIGLATNEKLFF | TGTGCCAGCAGCTTAATAGGTCTCGCAACTAATGAAAAACTGTTTTTT
- | TRBJ2-7 | TRBV5-1 | - | CASSWRESAASQYF | TGCGCCAGCAGCTGGAGGGAGTCGGCAGCCTCGCAGTACTTC
- | TRBJ1-6 | TRBV20-1 | - | CSASLGTGEGIRIHNSPLHF | TGCAGTGCTAGTTTGGGAACAGGAGAGGGTATTAGGATCCATAATTCACCCCTCCACTTT
TRBD1 | TRBJ2-4 | TRBV9 | - | CASSSGGGLAKNIQYF | TGTGCCAGCAGCTCAGGGGGCGGTCTAGCCAAAAACATTCAGTACTTC
- | TRBJ2-3 | TRBV5-1 | - | CASSLPGPDRTDTQYF | TGCGCCAGCAGCCTCCCGGGACCTGACCGCACAGATACGCAGTATTTT
TRBD2 | TRBJ2-3 | TRBV20-1 | few | CSARMNSGVADTQYF | TGCAGTGCTAGAATGAATAGCGGGGTTGCAGATACGCAGTATTTT
TRBD2 | TRBJ2-5 | TRBV18 | - | CASSLATSRQETQYF | TGTGCCAGCTCACTAGCGACTAGCCGGCAAGAGACCCAGTACTTC
TRBD1 | TRBJ1-5 | TRBV11-1 | - | CASSLPPGQSNQPQHF | TGTGCCAGCAGCCTACCGCCGGGACAGAGCAATCAGCCCCAGCATTTT
- | TRBJ2-5 | TRBV7-2 | - | CASTGVETQYF | TGTGCCAGCACCGGAGTTGAGACCCAGTACTTC
TRBD2 | TRBJ2-1 | TRBV7-2 | few | CASSPASGDYNEQFF | TGTGCCAGCAGCCCTGCTAGCGGGGACTACAATGAGCAGTTCTTC
- | TRBJ1-2 | TRBV7-2 | - | CASSATGTGNYGYTF | TGTGCCAGCAGCGCAACCGGGACGGGGAACTATGGCTACACCTTC
TRBD1 | TRBJ2-3 | TRBV20-1 | - | CSARMTGGGYTQYF | TGCAGTGCTAGAATGACAGGGGGCGGATATACGCAGTATTTT
- | TRBJ2-3 | TRBV7-9 | - | CASSLPLARSTDTQYF | TGTGCCAGCAGCTTACCTCTCGCACGCAGCACAGATACGCAGTATTTT
- | TRBJ2-7 | TRBV24-1 | few | CATSDLWGSEQYF | TGTGCCACCAGTGATTTATGGGGGTCGGAGCAGTACTTC
TRBD2 | TRBJ2-3 | TRBV5-1 | - | CASSLAWTRTDTQYF | TGCGCCAGCAGCTTGGCCTGGACTAGGACAGATACGCAGTATTTT
- | TRBJ2-2 | TRBV12-3/TRBV12-4 | - | CASRPGPGELFF | TGTGCCAGCCGCCCCGGGCCCGGGGAGCTGTTTTTT